This is a list of T cell receptor beta chains from one sample in a study of blood T cell repertoires in COVID-19. Profiled with immunoSEQ multiplex PCR; TCRdb holds only in-frame clones, not every one. The sample includes some 31,000 clones, 80% to 95% seen only once; the top ten take roughly 1%. Sequenced input: peripheral blood. These receptors were taken from a man aged 65 to 79 with active or convalescent COVID-19. The CDR3 runs from the conserved cysteine through the conserved F or W.

V gene	J gene	CDR3 length	CDR3 protein
TRBV28	TRBJ1-2	13	CACLMSPNYGYTF
TRBV19	TRBJ1-2	13	CASRDWGRGGYTF
TRBV5-1	TRBJ2-1	15	CASSLQGASYNEQFF
TRBV2	TRBJ2-7	13	CASSVAGTYEQYF
TRBV7-7	TRBJ2-5	15	CASSRDRGFGETQYF
TRBV28	TRBJ1-2	17	CASSLVGQGKANYGYTF
TRBV7-6	TRBJ2-5	17	CASSLASGTTEGETQYF
TRBV13	TRBJ2-3	14	CASSPRTRPDTQYF
TRBV24-1	TRBJ2-4	14	CATSDKRVRDIQYF
TRBV4-1	TRBJ2-1	13	CASSGDFYREQFF
TRBV7-9	TRBJ1-1	14	CASSKQGVVTEAFF
TRBV3-1/TRBV3-2	TRBJ2-3	20	CASSPALAGVPILSTDTQYF
TRBV12-3/TRBV12-4	TRBJ1-2	13	CASSLGRTGGYTF
TRBV28	TRBJ2-5	14	CASGIGQVQETQYF